Listed below are T cell receptor beta chains from one sample, sequenced in a study of beta chain features in type 1 diabetes. The protocol was immunoSEQ multiplex PCR, while the TCRdb copy is restricted to in-frame clones and leaves out a portion. The sample has roughly 260,000 clones, 20% seen once. The material sequenced was naive CD4+ T cells from blood. The receptors derive from a woman in her forties with type 1 diabetes. CDR3s include the opening cysteine and the closing phenylalanine or tryptophan. D genes are given only for firm matches. Part of the rows lack a size; the others show once, few, many or a class for expanded clones.

>TRBV29-1|.|few|TRBJ1-2
CSVDRARGTSYTF
TGCAGCGTTGATAGGGCCAGGGGAACGAGCTACACCTTC
>TRBV2|.|.|TRBJ2-5
CASSGDNQETQYF
TGTGCCAGCAGTGGTGACAACCAAGAGACCCAGTACTTC
>TRBV9|TRBD2|.|TRBJ2-7
CASSLGTSGRAYYEQYF
TGTGCCAGCAGCCTCGGGACTAGCGGGAGGGCCTACTACGAGCAGTACTTC
>TRBV28|.|.|TRBJ2-7
CASTREPYEQYF
TGTGCCAGCACACGGGAGCCCTACGAGCAGTACTTC
>TRBV30|.|.|TRBJ2-5
CAWTGGSLSRETQYF
TGTGCCTGGACGGGGGGCTCCCTGTCCCGGGAGACCCAGTACTTC
>TRBV4-1|.|.|TRBJ1-5
CASSQGQGQPQHF
TGCGCCAGCAGCCAAGGTCAGGGACAGCCCCAGCATTTT
>TRBV7-8|.|.|TRBJ1-2
CASSLAGGAVYGYTF
TGTGCCAGCAGCTTAGCGGGCGGGGCCGTCTATGGCTACACCTTC
>TRBV7-9|TRBD2|.|TRBJ2-1
CASSSIAGEYNEQFF
TGTGCCAGCAGCTCGATAGCGGGAGAGTACAATGAGCAGTTCTTC
>TRBV7-2|.|few|TRBJ1-3
CASSLEELMSSGNTIYF
TGTGCCAGCAGCTTAGAAGAACTTATGAGCTCTGGAAACACCATATATTTT
>TRBV2|.|.|TRBJ2-3
CASSAGKQRAPDTQYF
TGTGCCAGCAGTGCAGGTAAACAGCGGGCTCCGGATACGCAGTATTTT
>TRBV15|.|.|TRBJ1-1
CATSRTSTVNTEAFF
TGTGCCACCAGCAGAACCTCAACAGTGAACACTGAAGCTTTCTTT
>TRBV2|.|.|TRBJ1-1
CASRTEEAFF
TGTGCCAGCCGGACAGAAGAAGCTTTCTTT
>TRBV4-2|TRBD1|few|TRBJ1-2
CASSVSGGDYGYTF
TGTGCCAGCAGCGTCTCAGGGGGCGACTATGGCTACACCTTC
>TRBV9|TRBD1|.|TRBJ2-2
CASSAQQGTGELFF
TGTGCCAGCAGCGCCCAACAGGGGACCGGGGAGCTGTTTTTT
>TRBV18|.|few|TRBJ1-1
CASSPSLNTEAFF
TGTGCCAGCTCACCCAGTTTGAACACTGAAGCTTTCTTT
>TRBV18|.|.|TRBJ1-2
CASSAQGSDYGYTF
TGTGCCAGCTCAGCGCAGGGGTCCGACTATGGCTACACCTTC
>TRBV15|TRBD1|.|TRBJ2-1
CATSRATGYSYNEQFF
TGTGCCACCAGCAGGGCGACAGGGTACTCCTACAATGAGCAGTTCTTC
>TRBV18|TRBD2|.|TRBJ2-1
CASSPPMVAGNNEQFF
TGTGCCAGCTCACCTCCCATGGTAGCGGGTAACAATGAGCAGTTCTTC
>TRBV6-5|.|.|TRBJ2-7
CASSYGRDGGYEQYF
TGTGCCAGCAGTTACGGCCGGGACGGGGGCTACGAGCAGTACTTC
>TRBV7-3|TRBD2|few|TRBJ2-7
CASSSSGGRYEQYF
TGTGCCAGCAGCTCTAGCGGGGGCCGCTACGAGCAGTACTTC
>TRBV10-3|.|few|TRBJ2-3
CAISESKGSGDTQYF
TGTGCCATCAGTGAGTCAAAAGGGAGCGGAGATACGCAGTATTTT
>TRBV5-1|.|few|TRBJ2-1
CASSLVQGHNEQFF
TGCGCCAGCAGCTTAGTGCAGGGCCACAATGAGCAGTTCTTC
>TRBV5-4|TRBD1|.|TRBJ1-4
CASSLEGGGEKLFF
TGTGCCAGCAGCTTGGAAGGGGGCGGTGAAAAACTGTTTTTT
>TRBV5-1|.|.|TRBJ2-3
CASSLTGFTDTQYF
TGCGCCAGCAGCCTGACGGGATTCACAGATACGCAGTATTTT
>TRBV9|TRBD2|.|TRBJ2-3
CASSVLAGTDTQYF
TGTGCCAGCAGCGTACTAGCGGGCACAGATACGCAGTATTTT
>TRBV5-1|.|.|TRBJ1-1
CASSWTRGETEAFF
TGCGCCAGCAGCTGGACTCGGGGGGAAACTGAAGCTTTCTTT
>TRBV6-4|.|.|TRBJ1-5
CASHRGQKNSNQPQHF
TGTGCCAGCCATCGAGGGCAGAAGAATAGCAATCAGCCCCAGCATTTT
>TRBV2|TRBD1|.|TRBJ1-1
CASTTQGARTEAFF
TGTGCCAGCACCACTCAGGGGGCGAGAACTGAAGCTTTCTTT
>TRBV18|.|.|TRBJ1-4
CASSPVRDTLGDAEKLFF
TGTGCCAGCTCACCTGTCCGGGACACTCTTGGCGATGCTGAAAAACTGTTTTTT
>TRBV18|.|few|TRBJ1-5
CASSPGSNSNQPQHF
TGTGCCAGCTCACCGGGCAGTAATAGCAATCAGCCCCAGCATTTT
>TRBV5-6|TRBD2|few|TRBJ2-7
CASSSSLAGHYEQYF
TGTGCCAGCAGCTCAAGCCTAGCGGGGCACTACGAGCAGTACTTC
>TRBV5-1|.|few|TRBJ1-1
CASSIQGGNTEAFF
TGCGCCAGCAGCATTCAGGGAGGGAACACTGAAGCTTTCTTT
>TRBV28|TRBD2|few|TRBJ2-1
CASSFRTSGYNEQFF
TGTGCCAGCAGTTTCCGGACTAGCGGCTACAATGAGCAGTTCTTC
>TRBV5-6|.|few|TRBJ2-6
CASSLRVSGANVLTF
TGTGCCAGCAGCTTACGGGTCTCTGGGGCCAACGTCCTGACTTTC
>TRBV5-4|.|.|TRBJ2-7
CASSLAYGQVNSYEQYF
TGTGCCAGCAGCTTGGCCTACGGTCAGGTCAACTCCTACGAGCAGTACTTC
>TRBV14|TRBD1|few|TRBJ1-2
CASSPRTGDGYTF
TGTGCCAGCAGCCCCCGGACAGGTGATGGCTACACCTTC
>TRBV5-4|.|.|TRBJ2-5
CASNGPPMEETQYF
TGTGCCAGCAATGGCCCCCCAATGGAAGAGACCCAGTACTTC
>TRBV30|.|few|TRBJ1-5
CAWSPQGTEPQHF
TGTGCCTGGAGTCCCCAGGGTACGGAGCCCCAGCATTTT
>TRBV27|.|.|TRBJ1-1
CASSRTALNTEAFF
TGTGCCAGCAGCCGGACAGCTTTGAACACTGAAGCTTTCTTT
>TRBV25-1|TRBD1|few|TRBJ1-5
CASSDRQGSGPQHF
TGTGCCAGCAGTGACCGACAGGGGAGTGGGCCCCAGCATTTT
>TRBV6-6|TRBD1|.|TRBJ1-5
CATGQGTSNQPQHF
TGTGCCACCGGACAGGGAACTAGCAATCAGCCCCAGCATTTT
>TRBV29-1|.|few|TRBJ2-6
CSVEGPAGANVLTF
TGCAGCGTTGAAGGGCCCGCTGGGGCCAACGTCCTGACTTTC
>TRBV28|.|.|TRBJ2-7
CASKEGGPRVFEQYF
TGTGCCAGCAAAGAAGGGGGACCGAGGGTATTCGAGCAGTACTTC